The T cell receptor beta chain described here comes from a study of Ad26.COV2.S vaccination and SARS-CoV-2 variants. Study-wide context: As a participant in COV1001, the donor was in the Ad26.COV2.S trial arm.

In germline, CDR1 is LNHDA, CDR2 SQIVND (reference sequence). The CDR3 contains 14 residues. J gave up 6 bases and V 6 bases, and 4 bases lay outside the gene matches. This table comes from immunoSEQ multiplex PCR, and its TCRdb copy is limited to in-frame clones, with some not included. This sample has 400,000 to 500,000 clones, with roughly 87% found just once. Points from the study as a whole: Spike-specific TCR breadth in vaccine recipients exceeded that seen in placebo recipients.

Treatment given: around 19 received Ad26.COV2.S at low or high dose, single or two shots; several received placebo; per-sample allocation not given. Material that was analyzed had been drawn on day 63 after the first vaccine or placebo injection. Based in Boston, the donor was an adult of 18-55 years. To note about this clone: Its antigen is not identified.

The TCR originated in a person between 18 and 65 years old who received the Ad26.COV2.S COVID-19 vaccine or a placebo. Here the sequenced sample was peripheral blood, taken in a trial of Ad26.COV2.S vaccine versus placebo. The chain couples TRBV19 to TRBJ2-1, with 11 bases matching TRBD2. The CDR3 reads CASSRLAGSNEQFF. CDR3 sequence (DNA): TGTGCCAGTAGCCGACTAGCGGGAAGCAATGAGCAGTTCTTC.